This TCR beta chain came from a study of shared clonotypes between healthy human individuals. CDR1 MDHEN and CDR2 SYDVKM come from the germline V gene. The V end lost 8 bases, the J end lost 3 bases, and 8 bases lay between the germline ends. The CDR3 runs to 11 residues. Each subset's genomic DNA was split evenly across several immunoSEQ plates. The protocol was immunoSEQ multiplex PCR, while the TCRdb copy is restricted to in-frame clones and leaves out a portion. The table lists around 83,000 clones, roughly two thirds of them singletons. This clone was recorded a few times. CD45RO+ cells and CCR7-negative CD45RA+ TemRA cells were combined as CD8 memory.

The sequence was obtained from a man aged 30-40 years in good health. The sequencing input was memory CD8+ T cells sorted from blood. The subset here: CD45RO+ cells pooled with CCR7-negative TemRA cells. V gene TRBV28 combines with J gene TRBJ2-7; TRBD2 is a possible D gene (5 bases). CDR3 sequence reads: CASGSHYEQYF. Here the CDR3 DNA reads TGTGCCAGCGGGAGTCACTACGAGCAGTACTTC.